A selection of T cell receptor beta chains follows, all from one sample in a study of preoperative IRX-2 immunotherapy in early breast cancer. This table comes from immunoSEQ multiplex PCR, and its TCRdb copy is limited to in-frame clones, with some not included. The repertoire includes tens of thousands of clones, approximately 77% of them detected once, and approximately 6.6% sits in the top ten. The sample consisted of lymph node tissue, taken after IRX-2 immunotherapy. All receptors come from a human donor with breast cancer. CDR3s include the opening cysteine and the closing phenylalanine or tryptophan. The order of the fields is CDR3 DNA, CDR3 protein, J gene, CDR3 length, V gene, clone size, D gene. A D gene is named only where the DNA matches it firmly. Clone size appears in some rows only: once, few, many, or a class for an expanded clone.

TGTGCCACAGGGGCTTCTGGAAACACCATATATTTT	CATGASGNTIYF	TRBJ1-3	12	TRBV19	-	-
TGTGCCAGCAGTTACTCGGGACAGGGACCGGAGCAGTACTTC	CASSYSGQGPEQYF	TRBJ2-7	14	TRBV6-8	-	TRBD1
TGTGCCACCAGCAAGGGAAGGAGGGATAACACTGAAGCTTTCTTT	CATSKGRRDNTEAFF	TRBJ1-1	15	TRBV15	-	-
TGTGCCAGCAGACAACAAGCGGGAGGGCGGGGTACGCAGTATTTT	CASRQQAGGRGTQYF	TRBJ2-3	15	TRBV6-8	-	TRBD2
TGCGCCAGCAGTCAGCCCTTCGACCGACCTCTAGCCAAAAACATTCAGTACTTC	CASSQPFDRPLAKNIQYF	TRBJ2-4	18	TRBV23-1	-	-
TGTGCCAGCAGCGTGACTAGCACTATCGGTGAGCAGTTCTTC	CASSVTSTIGEQFF	TRBJ2-1	14	TRBV11-3	-	TRBD2
TGTGCCATCAGTGAGTCGGACAGGGGAGGCACTGAAGCTTTCTTT	CAISESDRGGTEAFF	TRBJ1-1	15	TRBV10-3	once	TRBD1
TGTGCCAGCAGTATACTAGGGAACACTGAAGCTTTCTTT	CASSILGNTEAFF	TRBJ1-1	13	TRBV27	-	-
TGCGCCAGCAGCCCAGGACTGACGAGCTCCTACAATGAGCAGTTCTTC	CASSPGLTSSYNEQFF	TRBJ2-1	16	TRBV5-1	-	-
TGTGCCAGCCGGCCCCCCTCGGGACGAAACACCATATATTTT	CASRPPSGRNTIYF	TRBJ1-3	14	TRBV6-8	once	-
TGTGCCAGCAGTTTGGTCGGACAGGGGGTCTACGAGCAGTACTTC	CASSLVGQGVYEQYF	TRBJ2-7	15	TRBV28	-	TRBD1
TGTGCCAGCAGACACGAGGGAGGGGCTGCGTTCGCCGGGGAGCTGTTTTTT	CASRHEGGAAFAGELFF	TRBJ2-2	17	TRBV11-3	few	TRBD2
TGTGCCAGCAGCTCCCCGGACACAGATACGCAGTATTTT	CASSSPDTDTQYF	TRBJ2-3	13	TRBV7-1	-	-
TGTGCCAGCAGCTTGGGACAGGGGCCTCCCGCCAAAAACATTCAGTACTTC	CASSLGQGPPAKNIQYF	TRBJ2-4	17	TRBV7-6	-	TRBD1
TGTGCCAGCAGCTTGCCCGACAGAGGGAACATTCAGTACTTC	CASSLPDRGNIQYF	TRBJ2-4	14	TRBV11-3	-	-
TGTGCCAGCAGCTTAAATGGACAGGGAGGTTCCGAGCAGTACTTC	CASSLNGQGGSEQYF	TRBJ2-7	15	TRBV7-6	-	TRBD1
TGTGCCAGCAGCCCTACCTGGACTACCACCGGGGAGCTGTTTTTT	CASSPTWTTTGELFF	TRBJ2-2	15	TRBV11-3	-	-
TGTGCCAGCAGCCCCCGTCCAAAGTGGGCTTACGAGCAGTACTTC	CASSPRPKWAYEQYF	TRBJ2-7	15	TRBV11-3	-	-
TGCGCCAGCAGCCCGCGTCCCGGGACTAGCGGAACGTACGAGCAGTACTTC	CASSPRPGTSGTYEQYF	TRBJ2-7	17	TRBV5-1	-	TRBD2
TGTGCCGCGGCTTTTAGCGGAGGAAGGAACAATGAGCAGTTCTTC	CAAAFSGGRNNEQFF	TRBJ2-1	15	TRBV19	-	-
TGTGCCAGCAGCTTGGGGGGACTAGCCCGGAGGAATGAGCAGTTCTTC	CASSLGGLARRNEQFF	TRBJ2-1	16	TRBV11-3	few	TRBD2
TGTGCCAGCAGCCCCCAGAGACCTTGGGGCTATGGCTACACCTTC	CASSPQRPWGYGYTF	TRBJ1-2	15	TRBV6-8	few	-
TGTGCCAGCAGCCAGAAATGGGGGGGCCAAGAGACCCAGTACTTC	CASSQKWGGQETQYF	TRBJ2-5	15	TRBV11-3	-	TRBD2
TGTGCCAGCAGTGTAGGCGGGAGGGCCGGGGAGCTGTTTTTT	CASSVGGRAGELFF	TRBJ2-2	14	TRBV9	-	TRBD2
TGTGCCAGTAAATCGGGAGAGTTGGATGGAAACACCATATATTTT	CASKSGELDGNTIYF	TRBJ1-3	15	TRBV19	-	-
TGTGCCAGCAGCCCCCCGGCTAGCGGGCCATTAGCCAAAAACATTCAGTACTTC	CASSPPASGPLAKNIQYF	TRBJ2-4	18	TRBV7-5	-	-
TGTGCCAGCAGTTCTCCCGGGACTAGCGGGAGGTCCAGCTCCTACAATGAGCAGTTCTTC	CASSSPGTSGRSSSYNEQFF	TRBJ2-1	20	TRBV28	-	TRBD2
TGTGCCAGCAGCTTGGCCGGGACAGGGGTCGAGCAGTACTTC	CASSLAGTGVEQYF	TRBJ2-7	14	TRBV11-3	-	TRBD1
TGTGCCAGCAGTACAGGGACCCGATTGGGAGCTTTCTTT	CASSTGTRLGAFF	TRBJ1-1	13	TRBV28	-	-
TGTGCCAGCAGTTACCTTCTACAAACGGCTCACACAGGCGGCTACACCTTC	CASSYLLQTAHTGGYTF	TRBJ1-2	17	TRBV6-8	few	-
TGTGCCAGTAGTGCGGGCCAGAACACTGAAGCTTTCTTT	CASSAGQNTEAFF	TRBJ1-1	13	TRBV19	-	-
TGTGCCAGCAGCTTGCTGAGAACTAATCAGCCCCAGCATTTT	CASSLLRTNQPQHF	TRBJ1-5	14	TRBV11-3	-	-
TGTGCCAGTTCACTGGGGACGGAGAGCAATCAGCCCCAGCATTTT	CASSLGTESNQPQHF	TRBJ1-5	15	TRBV19	-	-
TGTGCCAGCAGACGGGACAGCACCAATCAGCCCCAGCATTTT	CASRRDSTNQPQHF	TRBJ1-5	14	TRBV6-8	-	TRBD1
TGTGCCAGCAGTTCGAGACAGGGCTCTGGAAACACCATATATTTT	CASSSRQGSGNTIYF	TRBJ1-3	15	TRBV28	few	TRBD1
TGCGCCAGCAGCAAGGGACAGGTCAACTCTGGGGCCAACGTCCTGACTTTC	CASSKGQVNSGANVLTF	TRBJ2-6	17	TRBV5-1	-	TRBD1
TGCGCCAGCAGCTCCGTGACTAGCGGGAGCCTTGGTGAGCAGTTCTTC	CASSSVTSGSLGEQFF	TRBJ2-1	16	TRBV5-1	once	TRBD2
TGTGCCAGCAGCTTGGCCCAGGGGGATAGCACAGATACGCAGTATTTT	CASSLAQGDSTDTQYF	TRBJ2-3	16	TRBV7-4	-	TRBD1
TGTGCCAGTAGTATCTCGGGCTCTGGAAACACCATATATTTT	CASSISGSGNTIYF	TRBJ1-3	14	TRBV19	-	-
TGTGCCAGCAGTGAAGCGCGACAGCTAGCCTCCTATGGCTACACCTTC	CASSEARQLASYGYTF	TRBJ1-2	16	TRBV6-7	few	-
TGTGCCAGCAGTTACGGTTCGGGCAGGGGTCTCGAGCAGTACTTC	CASSYGSGRGLEQYF	TRBJ2-7	15	TRBV6-8	-	-
TGTGCCACCAGGGACGGGAAGGCAGCATTACGGGCAGATACGCAGTATTTT	CATRDGKAALRADTQYF	TRBJ2-3	17	TRBV15	-	-
TGTGCCAGCAGCTCGCCCATTGCGGGGGGAACCTACAATGAGCAGTTCTTC	CASSSPIAGGTYNEQFF	TRBJ2-1	17	TRBV7-4	-	TRBD2
TGTGCCAGCAGCTTAGTAGCGGGAAAACCCTACGAGCAGTACTTC	CASSLVAGKPYEQYF	TRBJ2-7	15	TRBV11-3	-	TRBD2
TGTGCCAGTAGTACCTTACCTAACTATGGCTACACCTTC	CASSTLPNYGYTF	TRBJ1-2	13	TRBV19	few	-
TGTGCCAGCACAAGCGGCCGGAGCTCCTACGAGCAGTACTTC	CASTSGRSSYEQYF	TRBJ2-7	14	TRBV6-8	-	-
TGCAGCGTTGAAGGGGGCGGGAGCGGGGACGAGCAGTACTTC	CSVEGGGSGDEQYF	TRBJ2-7	14	TRBV29-1	-	TRBD2
TGTGCCAGCAGCTTCGGCCGCCTCTATGGCTACACCTTC	CASSFGRLYGYTF	TRBJ1-2	13	TRBV7-1	few	-
TGTGCCAGCTCATTGGGGTTCGGCTACGAGCAGTACTTC	CASSLGFGYEQYF	TRBJ2-7	13	TRBV18	-	-
TGCGCCAGCAGCCTCAGGGAGAATCAGCCCCAGCATTTT	CASSLRENQPQHF	TRBJ1-5	13	TRBV23-1	-	-
TGTGCCAGCAGTTACATCGGGTTCACCGGGGAGCTGTTTTTT	CASSYIGFTGELFF	TRBJ2-2	14	TRBV6-8	-	-
TGTGCCAGCAGCCCAGGGACAGGGCAGGTCAAGTATTTT	CASSPGTGQVKYF	TRBJ2-3	13	TRBV28	-	TRBD1
TGTGCCTGGAGTGTGGGAGCCTACGAGCAGTACTTC	CAWSVGAYEQYF	TRBJ2-7	12	TRBV30	-	-
TGTGCCAGCAGTTTGTTTCGACTTCAGCCCCAGCATTTT	CASSLFRLQPQHF	TRBJ1-5	13	TRBV28	-	-
TGTGCCAGCAGCCAGAGCAGGGACGATACGCAGTATTTT	CASSQSRDDTQYF	TRBJ2-3	13	TRBV7-1	medium-sized	-
TGTGCTAGTGGCCCAGGGGGCCCCGAGCAGTACTTC	CASGPGGPEQYF	TRBJ2-7	12	TRBV12-5	-	TRBD1
TGTGCCAGCAGCTTAACAATGACAGGGAAGGGCTACACCTTC	CASSLTMTGKGYTF	TRBJ1-2	14	TRBV11-3	-	TRBD1
TGTGCCAGCAGTTTAACGGACGCCAGGGAGCCTGAGCAGTTCTTC	CASSLTDAREPEQFF	TRBJ2-1	15	TRBV6-8	-	-
TGTGCCAGCAGCTTAGAGGGATACGACAATCAGCCCCAGCATTTT	CASSLEGYDNQPQHF	TRBJ1-5	15	TRBV7-1	-	-